This T cell receptor beta chain was retrieved from a study of breast tumors, draining lymph nodes, adjacent tissues. Trimming cost V 3 bases and J 0 bases, with 12 bases left between them. Per the germline V gene, CDR1 is DFQATT and CDR2 is SNEGSKA (reference sequence). The CDR3 spans 15 residues. Axillary draining lymph nodes of breast cancer patients supplied the node samples. TCRdb analysed the multiplex PCR reads with MiXCR anew, one entry per CDR3 protein. The data hold 84,000 or so distinct CDR3 sequences, with roughly 30% observed a single time. The rearrangement joins TRBV20-1 to TRBJ1-5; D perhaps matches TRBD1 (6 bases). Material: axillary lymph node tissue. The clonotype originates from a female donor with breast cancer. Some clones in this sample may be carry-over from other donors' samples. This chain's CDR3 is CSARQDSYSNQPQHF. The CDR3, as DNA: TGCAGTGCTAGGCAGGACAGTTATAGCAATCAGCCCCAGCATTTT.